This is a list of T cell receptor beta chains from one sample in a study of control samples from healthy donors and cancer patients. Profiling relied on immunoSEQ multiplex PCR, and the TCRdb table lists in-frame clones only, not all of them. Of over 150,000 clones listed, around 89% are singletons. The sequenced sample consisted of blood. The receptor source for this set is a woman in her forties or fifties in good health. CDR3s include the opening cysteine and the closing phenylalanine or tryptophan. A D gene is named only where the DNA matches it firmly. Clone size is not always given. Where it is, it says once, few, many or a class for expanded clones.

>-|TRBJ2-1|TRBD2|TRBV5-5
TGTGCCAGCAGCTTGACTTATAGCGGGATCGGGAATGAGCAGTTCTTC
CASSLTYSGIGNEQFF
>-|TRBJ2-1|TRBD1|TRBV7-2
TGTGCCAGCAGCCCGACAGGGGTAATTGGGAATGAGCAGTTCTTC
CASSPTGVIGNEQFF
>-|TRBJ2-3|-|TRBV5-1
TGCGCCAGCAGCTTGAGCGGCGCAGATACGCAGTATTTT
CASSLSGADTQYF
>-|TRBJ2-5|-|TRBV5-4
TGTGCCACCCACAGGATTGAAGAGACCCAGTACTTC
CATHRIEETQYF
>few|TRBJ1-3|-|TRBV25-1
TGTGCCAGCAGTGCCCCCTGGGTAGGAGGAAACACCATATATTTT
CASSAPWVGGNTIYF
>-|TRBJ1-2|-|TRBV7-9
TGTGCCAGCAGCCCAGGGGTTAACATACCATATGGCTACACCTTC
CASSPGVNIPYGYTF
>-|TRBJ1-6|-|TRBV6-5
TGTGCCAGCAGTTACTCGAGTCAGGGGAAATCACCCCTCCACTTT
CASSYSSQGKSPLHF
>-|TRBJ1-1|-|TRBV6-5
TGTGCCAGCCGCCCAGGGGATGGTGGTGAAGCTTTCTTT
CASRPGDGGEAFF
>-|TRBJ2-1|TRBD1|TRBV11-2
TGTGCCAGCAGGCGGACAGGGGGACTGTTCTTC
CASRRTGGLFF
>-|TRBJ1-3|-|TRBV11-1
TGTGCCAGCAGCCCAGGGATCTCTGGAAACACCATATATTTT
CASSPGISGNTIYF
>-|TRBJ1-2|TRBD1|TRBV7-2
TGTGCCAGCAGCCCTAAAGACAGGGGCTACTATGGCTACACCTTC
CASSPKDRGYYGYTF
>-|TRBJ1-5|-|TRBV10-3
TGTGCCATCAATCAGAATAGCAATCAGCCCCAGCATTTT
CAINQNSNQPQHF
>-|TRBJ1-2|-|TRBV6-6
TGTGCCAGCAGCGACTCAGGTAGTTTTGGCTACACCTTC
CASSDSGSFGYTF
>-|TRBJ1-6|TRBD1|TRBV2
TGTGCCAGTCAGGGGGCGCCCGGATCACCCCTCCACTTT
CASQGAPGSPLHF
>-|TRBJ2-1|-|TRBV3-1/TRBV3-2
TGTGCCAGCAGCCAAGGGGGGACTCTCCTGAATGAGCAGTTCTTC
CASSQGGTLLNEQFF
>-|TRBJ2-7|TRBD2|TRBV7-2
TGTGCCAGCAGCTTAGACCGTTGGTCGGGGGGGTTCTCCTACGAGCAGTACTTC
CASSLDRWSGGFSYEQYF
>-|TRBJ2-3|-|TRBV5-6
TGTGCCAGCAGCTTTCTGCGCGATACGCAGTATTTT
CASSFLRDTQYF
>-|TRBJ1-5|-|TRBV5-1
TGCGCCAGCAGGTCGGGGGATTATAGCAATCAGCCCCAGCATTTT
CASRSGDYSNQPQHF
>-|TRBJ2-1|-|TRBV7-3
TGTGCCAGCAGCTTAAGTTACTACAATGAGCAGTTCTTC
CASSLSYYNEQFF
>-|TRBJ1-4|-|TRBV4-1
TGCGCCAGCAGCCACCCGAGGGTTTCTAGTGAAAAACTGTTTTTT
CASSHPRVSSEKLFF
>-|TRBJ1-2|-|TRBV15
TGTGCCACCAGCAGAGGTACAGGGCAGGGGTATGGCTACACCTTC
CATSRGTGQGYGYTF
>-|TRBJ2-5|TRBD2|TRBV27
TGTGCCAGCAGCATTTTCGGTTTGACCAGCGGGAGATCCATAGAGACCCAGTACTTC
CASSIFGLTSGRSIETQYF
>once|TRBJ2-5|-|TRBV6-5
TGTGCCAGCAGTTACGCGCCGGACCCAAGAGAGACCCAGTACTTC
CASSYAPDPRETQYF
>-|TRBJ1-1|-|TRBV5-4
TGTGCCAGCAGCTCGGCTGGGGGTGAAGCTTTCTTT
CASSSAGGEAFF
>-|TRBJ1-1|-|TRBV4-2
TGTGCCAGCAGCCAGGGGGCAGGGAAAGGCACTGAAGCTTTCTTT
CASSQGAGKGTEAFF
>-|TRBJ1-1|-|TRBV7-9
TGTGCCAGCAGCTCCAGGCGGGTATCTAGTGGGGGGCTGGTAGGTGAAGCTTTCTTT
CASSSRRVSSGGLVGEAFF
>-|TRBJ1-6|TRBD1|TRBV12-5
TGTGCTAGTGGTTTGGCGCCGGGACAGGGTAATTCACCCCTCCACTTT
CASGLAPGQGNSPLHF
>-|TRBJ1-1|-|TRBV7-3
TGTGCCAGCAGCTCCCCGATAGGGGGGAACACTGAAGCTTTCTTT
CASSSPIGGNTEAFF
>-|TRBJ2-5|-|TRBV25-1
TGTGCCAGCAGAAATCTTCGGGGTTCACAAGAGACCCAGTACTTC
CASRNLRGSQETQYF
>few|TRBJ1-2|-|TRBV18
TGTGCCAGCTCACGGTCAGGGGCCAAGGACTATGGCTACACCTTC
CASSRSGAKDYGYTF
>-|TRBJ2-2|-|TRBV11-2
TGTGCCAGCAGATACGTGTTAACCGGGGAGCTGTTTTTT
CASRYVLTGELFF
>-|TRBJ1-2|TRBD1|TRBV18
TGTGCCAGCTCACCGCCTGGGACAGGGGCACGCTATGGCTACACCTTC
CASSPPGTGARYGYTF
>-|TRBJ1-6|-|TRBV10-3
TGTGCCATCAGTGAGTCAGGGTCCTATAATTCACCCCTCCACTTT
CAISESGSYNSPLHF
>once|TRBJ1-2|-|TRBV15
TGTGCCACCAGCAGAGCCGGGGACGGATCCTATGGCTACACCTTC
CATSRAGDGSYGYTF
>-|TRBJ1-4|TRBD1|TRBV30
TGTGCCTGGAAGGGACAGGGGATGCCTAATGAAAAACTGTTTTTT
CAWKGQGMPNEKLFF
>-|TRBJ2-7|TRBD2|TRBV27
TGTGCCAGCTATCCTAGCGGGGGTAGCTCCTACGAGCAGTACTTC
CASYPSGGSSYEQYF
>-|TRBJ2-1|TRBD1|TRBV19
TGTGCCAGTAGTACAGGGCGGACAGGGAGCTACAATGAGCAGTTCTTC
CASSTGRTGSYNEQFF
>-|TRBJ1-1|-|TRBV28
TGTGCCAGCAGTTTACCCGCAATGAACACTGAAGCTTTCTTT
CASSLPAMNTEAFF